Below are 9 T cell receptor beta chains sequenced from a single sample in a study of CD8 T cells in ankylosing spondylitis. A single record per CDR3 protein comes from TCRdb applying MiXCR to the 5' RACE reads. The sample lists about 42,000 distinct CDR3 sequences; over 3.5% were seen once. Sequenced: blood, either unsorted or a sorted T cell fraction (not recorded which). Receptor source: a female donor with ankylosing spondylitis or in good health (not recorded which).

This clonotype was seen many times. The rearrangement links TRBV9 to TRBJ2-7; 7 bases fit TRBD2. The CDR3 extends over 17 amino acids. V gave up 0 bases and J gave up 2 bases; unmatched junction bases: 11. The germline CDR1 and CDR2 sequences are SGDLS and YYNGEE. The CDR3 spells CASSVDPALADPYEQYF. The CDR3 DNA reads TGTGCCAGCAGCGTAGATCCAGCGCTAGCGGACCCCTACGAGCAGTACTTC.

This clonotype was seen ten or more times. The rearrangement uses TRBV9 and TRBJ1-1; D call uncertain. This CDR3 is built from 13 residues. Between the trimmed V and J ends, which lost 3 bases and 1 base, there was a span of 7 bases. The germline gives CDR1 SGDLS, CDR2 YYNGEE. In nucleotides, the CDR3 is TGTGCCAGCAGCGCCTCTACGAACACTGAAGCTTTCTTT. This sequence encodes CASSASTNTEAFF. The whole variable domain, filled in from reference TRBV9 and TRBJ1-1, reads DSGVTQTPKHLITATGQRVTLRCSPRSGDLSVYWYQQSLDQGLQFLIQYYNGEERAKGNILERFSAQQFPDLHSELNLSSLELGDSALYFCASSASTNTEAFFGQGTRLTVV.

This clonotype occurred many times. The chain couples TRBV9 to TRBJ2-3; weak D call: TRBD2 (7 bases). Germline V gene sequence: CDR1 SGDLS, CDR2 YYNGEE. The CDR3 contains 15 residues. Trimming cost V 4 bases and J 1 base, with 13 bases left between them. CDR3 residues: CASSLGGGGTDTQYF. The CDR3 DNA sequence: TGTGCCAGCAGCTTAGGGGGGGGGGGCACAGATACGCAGTATTTT.

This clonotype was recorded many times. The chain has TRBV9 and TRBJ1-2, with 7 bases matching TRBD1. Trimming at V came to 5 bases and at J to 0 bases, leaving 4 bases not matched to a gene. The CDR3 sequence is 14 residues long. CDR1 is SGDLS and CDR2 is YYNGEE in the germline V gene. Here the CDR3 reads CASRQTGSNYGYTF. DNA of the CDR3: TGTGCCAGCAGGCAGACAGGGTCTAACTATGGCTACACCTTC. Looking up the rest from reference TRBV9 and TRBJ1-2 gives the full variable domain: DSGVTQTPKHLITATGQRVTLRCSPRSGDLSVYWYQQSLDQGLQFLIQYYNGEERAKGNILERFSAQQFPDLHSELNLSSLELGDSALYFCASRQTGSNYGYTFGSGTRLTVV.

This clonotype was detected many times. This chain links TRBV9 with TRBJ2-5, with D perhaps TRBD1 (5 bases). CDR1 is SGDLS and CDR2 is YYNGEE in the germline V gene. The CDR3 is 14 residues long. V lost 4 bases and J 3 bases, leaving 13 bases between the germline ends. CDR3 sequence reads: CASSPGPGEETQYF. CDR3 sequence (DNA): TGTGCCAGCAGCCCAGGGCCGGGTGAAGAGACCCAGTACTTC.

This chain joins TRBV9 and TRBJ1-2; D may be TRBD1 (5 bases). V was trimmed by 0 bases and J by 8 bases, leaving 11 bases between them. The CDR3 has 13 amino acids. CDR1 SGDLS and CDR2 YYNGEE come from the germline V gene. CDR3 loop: CASSVGGRIGYTF. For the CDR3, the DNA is TGTGCCAGCAGCGTAGGGGGGAGGATCGGCTACACCTTC. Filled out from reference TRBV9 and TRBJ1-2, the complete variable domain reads DSGVTQTPKHLITATGQRVTLRCSPRSGDLSVYWYQQSLDQGLQFLIQYYNGEERAKGNILERFSAQQFPDLHSELNLSSLELGDSALYFCASSVGGRIGYTFGSGTRLTVV.

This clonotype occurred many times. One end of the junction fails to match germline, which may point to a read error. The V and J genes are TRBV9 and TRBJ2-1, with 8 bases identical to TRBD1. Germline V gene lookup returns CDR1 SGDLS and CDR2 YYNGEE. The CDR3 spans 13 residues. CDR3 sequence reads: CASSVAPDREPFF. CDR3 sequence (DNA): TGTGCCAGCAGCGTAGCTCCGGACAGGGAGCCGTTCTTC.

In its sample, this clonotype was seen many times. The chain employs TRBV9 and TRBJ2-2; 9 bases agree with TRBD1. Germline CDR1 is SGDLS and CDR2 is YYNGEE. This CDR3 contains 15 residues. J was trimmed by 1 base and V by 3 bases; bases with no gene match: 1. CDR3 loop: CASSGGQGNTGELFF. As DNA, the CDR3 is TGTGCCAGCAGCGGGGGACAGGGGAACACCGGGGAGCTGTTTTTT.

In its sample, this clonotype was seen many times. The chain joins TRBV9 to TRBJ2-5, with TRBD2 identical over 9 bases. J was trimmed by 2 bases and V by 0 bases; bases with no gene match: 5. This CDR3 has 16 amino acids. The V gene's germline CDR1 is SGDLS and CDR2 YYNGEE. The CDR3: CASSVGPSGDQETQYF. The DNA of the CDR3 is TGTGCCAGCAGCGTAGGGCCTAGCGGGGATCAAGAGACCCAGTACTTC.